These 20 T cell receptor beta chains share one sample of origin, sequenced in a study of OX40 agonist ivuxolimab in advanced cancers. The protocol was immunoSEQ multiplex PCR, while the TCRdb copy is restricted to in-frame clones and leaves out a portion. The repertoire includes tens of thousands of clones, 89% of them detected once, and about 0.2% sits in the top ten. The source material was CD4+ or CD8+ T cells sorted from blood, sampled in a trial of the OX40 agonist ivuxolimab. These receptors came from an adult with an advanced solid tumor such as melanoma, head and neck, liver or kidney cancer.

The chain recombines TRBV11-1 with TRBJ1-6; 10 bases are a match to TRBD1. This CDR3 spans 15 amino acids. J lost 6 bases, V lost 5 bases, and 4 bases had no gene match. In germline, CDR1 is SGHAT, CDR2 FQDESV (reference sequence). This chain's CDR3 is CASSPRTGGNSPLHF. In DNA, the CDR3 is TGTGCCAGCAGCCCCCGGACAGGGGGTAATTCACCCCTCCACTTT.

V usage is TRBV27 and J usage is TRBJ1-4; 10 bases are a match to TRBD1. The CDR3 contains 18 residues. Germline CDR1 and CDR2: MNHEY and SMNVEV (reference sequence). The V gene end was trimmed by 3 bases and the J gene end by 10 bases; junction bases not matched to a gene: 17. The CDR3 coding sequence is TGTGCCAGCAGTTTCTCGCTTAAAGGTGACAGGGGGCAAGGAAAACTGTTTTTT. Translation gives CASSFSLKGDRGQGKLFF.

The chain uses TRBV18 and TRBJ2-6, with D perhaps TRBD1 (5 bases). This CDR3 is built from 19 residues. The V and J ends lost 3 bases and 11 bases respectively, with 29 bases between them. Germline-derived CDR1 and CDR2 are KGHSH and LQKENI. CDR3 coding DNA: TGTGCCAGCTCACCTACAGGTACCCTCCATTCGAATGATGTTTACGTCCTGACTTTC. It translates to CASSPTGTLHSNDVYVLTF.

The chain links TRBV18 to TRBJ1-1, with D maybe TRBD1 (6 bases). Looked up from germline, CDR1 is KGHSH and CDR2 is LQKENI. V lost 2 bases, J lost 2 bases, and 15 bases lay in between. The CDR3 has 16 residues. Here the CDR3 reads CASSPSRTGTNTEAFF. The CDR3 nucleotides are TGTGCCAGCTCACCATCCCGAACAGGGACAAACACTGAAGCTTTCTTT.

This sequence joins TRBV5-4 and TRBJ2-3, with a possible D match to TRBD2 (6 bases). The germline V gene has CDR1 SGHNT and CDR2 YYREEE (reference sequence). CDR3 length: 14 residues. V was shortened by 0 bases and J by 4 bases, with 9 bases between the two germline ends. The CDR3 protein is CASSLELAADTQYF. CDR3 sequence (DNA): TGTGCCAGCAGCTTGGAACTAGCAGCAGATACGCAGTATTTT. The variable domain in full, completed from reference TRBV5-4 and TRBJ2-3, reads ETGVTQSPTHLIKTRGQQVTLRCSSQSGHNTVSWYQQALGQGPQFIFQYYREEENGRGNFPPRFSGLQFPNYSSELNVNALELDDSALYLCASSLELAADTQYFGPGTRLTVL.

The chain recombines TRBV29-1 with TRBJ2-1; 8 bases are a match to TRBD2. CDR1 SQVTM and CDR2 ANQGSEA come from the germline V gene. The V and J ends lost 6 bases and 13 bases, in that order; junction bases with no gene match: 11. The CDR3 extends over 12 amino acids. CDR3 loop: CSVAGLASIQFF. CDR3 nucleotides: TGCAGCGTCGCCGGACTAGCTTCGATTCAGTTCTTC.

The chain couples TRBV11-2 to TRBJ2-1, with D possibly TRBD2 on 6 matching bases. The CDR3 is 13 residues long. Germline CDR1 and CDR2: SGHAT and FQNNGV. V was clipped by 5 bases and J by 5 bases, with 10 bases between them. Here the CDR3 DNA reads TGTGCCAGCAGCCCCGGGAGAAACAATGAGCAGTTCTTC. As protein: CASSPGRNNEQFF.

The chain combines TRBV7-2 with TRBJ1-1, with D uncertain. CDR3 length: 16 amino acids. Trimming took 1 base from V and 2 from J, leaving 14 bases between them. Germline CDR1 is SGHTA and CDR2 is FQGNSA. The chain's CDR3 is CASSLDLGRANTEAFF. CDR3 coding DNA: TGTGCCAGCAGCTTAGATCTAGGGAGGGCAAACACTGAAGCTTTCTTT.

A single count supports this clone. The chain combines TRBV6-4 with TRBJ1-1; the D gene is possibly TRBD1 (6 bases). V lost 6 bases and J 7 bases, leaving 15 bases between the germline ends. The CDR3 consists of 13 residues. In germline, CDR1 is MRHNA, CDR2 SNTAGT. The CDR3 DNA follows: TGTGCCAGCAGCGAGTCTGGGGGCAATGAAGCTTTCTTT. Translated: CASSESGGNEAFF.

The chain is built from TRBV5-1 and TRBJ2-7, with 8 bases fitting TRBD1. Trimming cost V 8 bases and J 0 bases; bases outside gene matches: 10. Germline V CDR1 and CDR2: SGHRS, YFSETQ. The CDR3 is made up of 15 amino acids. CDR3 residues: CARYSITGGSYEQYV. For the CDR3, the DNA is TGCGCCAGATATTCGATAACAGGGGGCTCCTACGAGCAGTACGTC.

The chain recombines TRBV5-1 with TRBJ1-2; D not certain. Germline lookup yields CDR1 SGHRS and CDR2 YFSETQ. CDR3 size: 14 residues. Trimming shortened V by 4 bases and J by 5 bases, and 15 bases separated the two germline ends. In nucleotides, the CDR3 is TGCGCCAGCAGCAATGGGTCGGGCAGTTATGGCTACACCTTC. Its protein product is CASSNGSGSYGYTF.

The V gene is TRBV29-1, the J gene TRBJ1-1; 8 nucleotides align to TRBD1. This CDR3 spans 13 amino acids. In germline, CDR1 is SQVTM, CDR2 ANQGSEA. Trimming cost V 6 bases and J 1 base; bases outside gene matches: 4. The DNA for the CDR3 is TGCAGCGTCGCGGGACAGGCGAACACTGAAGCTTTCTTT. It codes for CSVAGQANTEAFF.

In DNA, the CDR3 is TGTGCCAGCAGCTTAGTGAGGCTCCGGGAATCGGATGGCTACACCTTC. This codes for CASSLVRLRESDGYTF. V gene TRBV7-9 combines with J gene TRBJ1-2; unclear D gene. From germline, CDR1 is SEHNR and CDR2 FQNEAQ (reference sequence). Trimming removed 1 base from V and 6 bases from J, with 18 bases in between. The CDR3 is 16 residues long.

The chain employs TRBV11-2 and TRBJ2-7; possible D gene TRBD1, 6 bases. The length of the CDR3 is 13 residues. V was pared by 5 bases and J by 6 bases, with 14 bases between. The germline V gene has CDR1 SGHAT and CDR2 FQNNGV. CDR3 in amino acids: CASSQTGGREQYV. The CDR3 nucleotides are TGTGCCAGCAGCCAAACTGGGGGCCGCGAGCAGTACGTC.

The CDR3 DNA is TGTGCCAGCAGTACTAATCCGACTGACAATGAGCAGTTCTTC. This encodes CASSTNPTDNEQFF. The rearrangement links TRBV6-1 to TRBJ2-1; D unclear. V shed 5 bases and J shed 5 bases, with 13 bases lying between them. Germline CDR1 reads MNHNS; CDR2 reads SASEGT. The CDR3 spans 14 residues.

The chain has TRBV28 and TRBJ1-4; D possibly corresponds to TRBD1 (5 bases). The CDR3 covers 15 residues. Germline V lookup: CDR1 MDHEN, CDR2 SYDVKM. V lost 5 bases to trimming and J lost 0 bases, with 10 bases between them. The CDR3: CASSNAGATNEKLFF. DNA for the CDR3: TGTGCCAGCAGTAACGCGGGGGCAACTAATGAAAAACTGTTTTTT.

The chain's CDR3 is CASSDRTTPHTQYF. As DNA, the CDR3 is TGTGCCAGCAGTGATAGGACCACCCCTCATACGCAGTATTTT. V gene TRBV2 combines with J gene TRBJ2-3; D not resolved. V gave up 3 bases and J gave up 7 bases, with 14 bases separating them. In germline, CDR1 is SNHLY, CDR2 FYNNEI. The CDR3 runs to 14 residues.

The CDR3 nucleotides read TGTGCCAGCAGCTTGAGGACAGGAAAAAATGAAAAACTGTTTTTT. Encoded protein: CASSLRTGKNEKLFF. The chain combines TRBV5-4 with TRBJ1-4; 7 positions match TRBD1. The CDR3 has 15 residues. With 1 base clipped from V and 5 bases from J, the junction kept 5 bases outside the gene matches. Germline CDR1 is SGHNT and CDR2 is YYREEE (reference sequence).

The chain is built from TRBV4-1 and TRBJ1-4; 7 bases are shared with TRBD1. Unmatched junction bases numbered 13, after V lost 3 bases and J lost 9 bases. The germline CDR1 and CDR2 sequences are MGHRA and YSYEKL. This CDR3 contains 16 residues. The CDR3 here is CASSQVAGTVMKKLFF. Here the CDR3 DNA reads TGCGCCAGCAGCCAGGTAGCCGGGACAGTGATGAAAAAACTGTTTTTT.

The chain recombines TRBV5-1 with TRBJ2-5; D is undetermined. The CDR3 has 16 residues. Germline CDR1 and CDR2: SGHRS and YFSETQ. Trimming took off 4 bases at V and 2 bases at J, with 18 bases between the two ends. This CDR3 is CASSPPGRGSQETQYF. In nucleotides, the CDR3 is TGCGCCAGCAGCCCCCCCGGGCGCGGTTCTCAAGAGACCCAGTACTTC.